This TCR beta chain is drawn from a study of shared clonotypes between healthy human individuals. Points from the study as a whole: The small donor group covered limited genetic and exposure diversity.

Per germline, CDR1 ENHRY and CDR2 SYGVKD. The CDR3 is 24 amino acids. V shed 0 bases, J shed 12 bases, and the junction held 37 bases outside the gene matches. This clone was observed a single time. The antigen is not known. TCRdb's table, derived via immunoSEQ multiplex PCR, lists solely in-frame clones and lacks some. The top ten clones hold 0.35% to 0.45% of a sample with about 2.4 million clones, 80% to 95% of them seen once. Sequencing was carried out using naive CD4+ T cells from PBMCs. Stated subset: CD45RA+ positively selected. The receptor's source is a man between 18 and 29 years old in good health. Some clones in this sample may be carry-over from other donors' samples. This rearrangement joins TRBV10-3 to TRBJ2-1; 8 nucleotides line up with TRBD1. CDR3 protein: CAISESVAGGSGNPSRDEGQGQFF. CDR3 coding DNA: TGTGCCATCAGTGAGTCTGTGGCAGGGGGTTCCGGGAACCCTTCCCGGGACGAAGGACAGGGGCAGTTCTTC.